This T cell receptor (beta chain) was sequenced in a study of identical twins. Notes on the study in general: Out-of-frame alpha sequences shared by twins were enriched for low generation probability.

V dropped 6 bases and J dropped 0 bases, with 21 bases sitting between them. Germline values: CDR1 MNHEY, CDR2 SMNVEV (reference sequence). This CDR3 has 17 residues. There are a few counts of this clonotype. The target antigen is unknown. A universal primer site was added by template switching, and unique molecular identifiers were carried by the cDNA. TCRdb re-analysed the 5' RACE reads in MiXCR, keeping a single row per CDR3 protein. The sample has 700,000 or so distinct CDR3 sequences, around 8.6% seen once. The data also belong to a second study, concerning yellow fever vaccine responses in identical twins. This second report adds: Each twin's T cell response to the vaccine was reported to look partly convergent and partly personalized.

This chain connects TRBV27 to TRBJ2-7; D gene uncertain. The receptor was derived from a woman between 18 and 29 years old in good health. The sample consisted of PBMCs. The CDR3 spells CASSYLYPVAASYEQYF. The CDR3 nucleotides are TGTGCCAGCAGCTATCTTTACCCAGTGGCAGCCTCCTACGAGCAGTACTTC.